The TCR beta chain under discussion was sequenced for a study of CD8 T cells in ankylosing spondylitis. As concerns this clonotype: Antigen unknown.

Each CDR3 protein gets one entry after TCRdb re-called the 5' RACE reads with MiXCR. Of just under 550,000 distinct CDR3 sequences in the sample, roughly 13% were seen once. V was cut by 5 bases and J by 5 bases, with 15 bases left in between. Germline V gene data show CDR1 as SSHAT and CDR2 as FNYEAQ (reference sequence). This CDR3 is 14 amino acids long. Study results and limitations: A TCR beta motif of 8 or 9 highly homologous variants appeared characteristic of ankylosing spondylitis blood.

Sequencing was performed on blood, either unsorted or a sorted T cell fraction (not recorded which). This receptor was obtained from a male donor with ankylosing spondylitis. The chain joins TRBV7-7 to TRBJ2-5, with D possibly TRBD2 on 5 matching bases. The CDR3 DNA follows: TGTGCCAGCAGCATCACTGGAGGCTGGGAGACCCAGTACTTC. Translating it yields CASSITGGWETQYF.